The subject of this entry is one TCR beta chain. It was with a sample-barcoded 5' primer and a J-beta primer mix that a second PCR of roughly 7 to 11 cycles was run. TCRdb processed the 5' RACE reads anew with MiXCR; each CDR3 protein has one entry. Among about 1.4 million distinct CDR3 sequences listed, roughly 59% were seen once. The CDR3 runs 12 residues. Per the germline V gene, CDR1 is SQVTM and CDR2 is ANQGSEA. V lost 8 bases, J lost 5 bases, and 16 bases lay in between. The sample is drawn from a study of blood T cells in healthy people across ages. This receptor was obtained from a man between 18 and 29 years old in good health. V and J are TRBV29-1 and TRBJ2-7; either TRBD1 or TRBD2 may fit D (6 bases each). The sample taken for sequencing was blood. As DNA, the CDR3 is TGCAGCTTTGCGGGACAATCGCACGAGCAGTACTTC. Translating gives CSFAGQSHEQYF.